This note documents a single T cell receptor beta chain sequence. Its antigen remains unknown. This entry is derived from a study of CD8+ T cells in alopecia areata. For the study at large: Tofacitinib was given for 6 to 18 months, then stopped for 6 months. The authors scored treated patients' severity by affected scalp percentage.

Treatment noted: oral pan-JAK inhibitor, 5-10 mg twice daily. It was cDNA, reverse transcribed from extracted RNA, that served as the sequencing template. Profiling relied on immunoSEQ multiplex PCR, and the TCRdb table lists in-frame clones only, not all of them. This table holds under 150,000 clones, roughly 56% found once. Overall study findings and caveats: Mice showed TCR sharing more clearly than patients did, possibly owing to HLA. Tofacitinib significantly brought down scalp clonality and expanded CD8+ clones among top 100.

Germline assignment: CDR1 LGHNA and CDR2 YNFKEQ. V shed 4 bases, J shed 4 bases, and the junction held 10 bases outside the gene matches. The length of the CDR3 is 17 residues. Sample: CD4+ T cells sorted from blood, taken at week 24, from a patient treated with tofacitinib. The chain is built from TRBV4-2 and TRBJ2-3, with 11 positions matching TRBD2. This receptor was obtained from a human donor with alopecia areata. CDR3 DNA: TGTGCCAGCAGCCCCGATTCACTAGCGGGGGTCTCAGATACGCAGTATTTT. Its protein product is CASSPDSLAGVSDTQYF.